The 19 T cell receptor beta chains given below trace back to one sample, sequenced in a study of CD4+ T cells in melanoma. TCRdb keeps only in-frame clones here, not all; method: immunoSEQ multiplex PCR. The sample holds roughly 150,000 clones, over 90% seen once. The receptors come from a human donor with melanoma.

This clone was detected once. The genes are TRBV4-2 and TRBJ1-1, with TRBD1 as a possible D gene (6 bases). This CDR3 spans 16 amino acids. Germline loops: CDR1 LGHNA, CDR2 YNFKEQ. V lost 4 bases and J 1 base, leaving 16 bases between the germline ends. The CDR3 bases are TGTGCCAGCAGCCCTTTTCTTGGACAGCAGAACACTGAAGCTTTCTTT. It encodes CASSPFLGQQNTEAFF.

The rearrangement uses TRBV6-6 and TRBJ2-5; D gene unclear. The germline V and J ends were trimmed by 3 bases and 2 bases, with 7 bases remaining between them. CDR1 and CDR2 from the germline V gene are MNHNY and SVGAGI (reference sequence). The CDR3 loop spans 13 amino acids. The CDR3 bases are TGTGCCAGCAGTTATACCTATCAAGAGACCCAGTACTTC. This sequence encodes CASSYTYQETQYF.

The chain employs TRBV11-2 and TRBJ2-4; D remains ambiguous. CDR1 SGHAT and CDR2 FQNNGV come from the germline V gene. With 4 bases removed from V and 2 bases from J, the gap between germline ends came to 12 bases. The CDR3 length is 15 residues. The CDR3 spells CASSSPFGSKNIQYF. In DNA form, the CDR3 reads TGTGCCAGCAGCTCCCCGTTCGGGTCCAAAAACATTCAGTACTTC.

A word on this clone: The same CDR3 is also encoded by other DNA sequences in this sample. The chain uses TRBV28 and TRBJ2-5; D is undetermined. The V end was cut by 4 bases, the J end by 3 bases, with 3 bases between. The CDR3 contains 11 residues. Germline V gene data show CDR1 as MDHEN and CDR2 as SYDVKM. CDR3 region: CASSSEETQYF. The CDR3 nucleotides are TGTGCCAGCAGTTCCGAAGAGACCCAGTACTTC.

The V gene is TRBV7-2, the J gene TRBJ2-5, with 9 positions matching TRBD2. The V gene end was trimmed by 5 bases and the J gene end by 4 bases; junction bases not matched to a gene: 5. Germline V lookup: CDR1 SGHTA, CDR2 FQGNSA. This CDR3 is 14 amino acids long. CDR3 protein: CASSRSGGPETQYF. In DNA, the CDR3 is TGTGCCAGCAGCCGCAGCGGGGGGCCAGAGACCCAGTACTTC. The entire variable domain, with the rest obtained from reference TRBV7-2 and TRBJ2-5, is as follows: GAGVSQSPSNKVTEKGKDVELRCDPISGHTALYWYRQSLGQGLEFLIYFQGNSAPDKSGLPSDRFSAERTGGSVSTLTIQRTQQEDSAVYLCASSRSGGPETQYFGPGTRLLVL.

The V gene is TRBV5-6, the J gene TRBJ2-2; D gene unclear. The CDR3 covers 15 residues. Germline CDR1 reads SGHDT; CDR2 reads YYEEEE. Trimming removed 0 bases at V and 5 bases at J, with 11 bases between. CDR3 nucleotide sequence: TGTGCCAGCAGCTTGGAACCCTGGGCGACCGGGGAGCTGTTTTTT. This translates into CASSLEPWATGELFF.

This chain connects TRBV5-1 to TRBJ1-1, with 10 bases lining up with TRBD1. This CDR3 is built from 14 residues. V gave up 4 bases and J gave up 12 bases; unmatched junction bases: 12. Per the germline V gene, CDR1 is SGHRS and CDR2 is YFSETQ. In DNA form, the CDR3 reads TGCGCCAGCAGCGGAGGGACAGGGGTTTTATTGACTTTCTTT. This translates into CASSGGTGVLLTFF.

The chain links TRBV11-2 to TRBJ2-7, with 13 bases that match TRBD2. Germline values: CDR1 SGHAT, CDR2 FQNNGV. There are 13 residues in the CDR3. With V trimmed by 8 bases and J by 3 bases, 1 base remained unmatched. CDR3 in DNA: TGTGCCAGCCGACTAGCGGGGGGCTACGAGCAGTACTTC. This codes for CASRLAGGYEQYF.

The J gene is TRBJ1-4, the V gene TRBV5-6; D is possibly TRBD1 (6 bases). Germline V gene sequence: CDR1 SGHDT, CDR2 YYEEEE. This CDR3 is built from 16 residues. V lost 6 bases, J lost 1 base, and 16 bases lay in between. The CDR3 reads CASTRGAWETNEKLFF. CDR3 in DNA: TGTGCCAGCACCAGGGGAGCCTGGGAAACTAATGAAAAACTGTTTTTT.

This chain connects TRBV9 to TRBJ2-1, with 11 bases lining up with TRBD2. The CDR3 consists of 15 residues. Germline CDR1 reads SGDLS; CDR2 reads YYNGEE. V gave up 4 bases and J gave up 3 bases; unmatched junction bases: 3. The CDR3 sequence is CASSFGTSGYNEQFF. The CDR3, as DNA: TGTGCCAGCAGCTTCGGGACTAGCGGCTACAATGAGCAGTTCTTC.

The chain uses TRBV4-2 and TRBJ2-7, with 7 bases fitting TRBD2. Germline CDR1 LGHNA, CDR2 YNFKEQ. After removal of 4 bases from V and 2 bases from J, the junction contained 5 bases not matched to a gene. The CDR3 contains 14 residues. The CDR3 coding sequence is TGTGCCAGCAGCCCCACGGGGGGAACCTACGAGCAGTACTTC. Translation gives CASSPTGGTYEQYF.

The genes are TRBV5-1 and TRBJ2-7, with a weak D call TRBD1 (5 bases). V shed 4 bases and J shed 1 base, with 24 bases lying between them. The CDR3 extends over 18 amino acids. Germline V gives CDR1 SGHRS, CDR2 YFSETQ. The CDR3, as DNA: TGCGCCAGCAGCCCTATGGGGCTATCGTGGCAGCCTTCCTACGAGCAGTACTTC. This encodes CASSPMGLSWQPSYEQYF.

The chain recombines TRBV7-2 with TRBJ1-2; 7 bases map to TRBD1. Germline loops: CDR1 SGHTA, CDR2 FQGNSA. This CDR3 has 16 amino acids. With V trimmed by 3 bases and J by 7 bases, 14 bases remained unmatched. CDR3 coding DNA: TGTGCCAGCAGCTTTAGTGCGGCGACAGGGCCGGCTGGCTACACCTTC. It yields the protein CASSFSAATGPAGYTF.

This clone is a singleton in its sample. The V call is TRBV7-3, the J call TRBJ2-1; D is perhaps TRBD1 (6 bases). There are 14 residues in the CDR3. Trimming cost V 5 bases and J 6 bases, with 14 bases left between them. The germline V gene encodes CDR1 SGHTA and CDR2 FQGTGA. The CDR3 reads CASSQGLIGNEQFF. CDR3 sequence (DNA): TGTGCCAGCAGCCAGGGGCTAATTGGCAATGAGCAGTTCTTC.

The chain uses TRBV15 and TRBJ1-1; D is uncertain. This CDR3 is 14 amino acids long. Trimming took 0 bases from V and 3 from J, leaving 8 bases between them. The germline CDR1 and CDR2 sequences are LNHNV and YYDKDF (reference sequence). The CDR3 here is CATSRDLGDTEAFF. As DNA, the CDR3 is TGTGCCACCAGCAGAGATCTCGGAGACACTGAAGCTTTCTTT.

The chain combines TRBV7-2 with TRBJ2-7, with 9 bases identical to TRBD1. V trimming: 2 bases; J trimming: 5 bases; junction bases outside the gene matches: 7. CDR1 and CDR2 (germline): SGHTA, FQGNSA. The CDR3 spans 15 residues. The CDR3 region is CASSLPGQGLDEQYF. The CDR3 nucleotides read TGTGCCAGCAGCTTACCCGGACAGGGGCTCGACGAGCAGTACTTC.

V is TRBV5-1 and J is TRBJ1-1, with D possibly TRBD1 on 5 matching bases. The germline V and J ends were trimmed by 4 bases and 4 bases, with 14 bases remaining between them. The CDR3 has 14 amino acids. CDR1 and CDR2 from the germline V gene are SGHRS and YFSETQ. The CDR3 DNA sequence: TGCGCCAGCAGCGGGGTAGGGGACCTCACTGAAGCTTTCTTT. Translated: CASSGVGDLTEAFF.

The chain employs TRBV25-1 and TRBJ2-5, with unresolved D. The germline gives CDR1 MGHDK, CDR2 SYGVNS. The V gene lost 7 bases and the J gene lost 5 bases, with 14 bases spanning the gap. The CDR3 totals 13 residues. This CDR3 reads CASTPVNYETQYF. The CDR3 coding sequence is TGTGCCAGCACTCCCGTTAATTATGAGACCCAGTACTTC. Variable domain in full (rest from reference TRBV25-1 and TRBJ2-5): EADIYQTPRYLVIGTGKKITLECSQTMGHDKMYWYQQDPGMELHLIHYSYGVNSTEKGDLSSESTVSRIRTEHFPLTLESARPSHTSQYLCASTPVNYETQYFGPGTRLLVL.

The V and J genes are TRBV27 and TRBJ2-5; 7 positions agree with TRBD2. The ends lost 5 bases at V and 2 bases at J; junction bases unmatched: 2. CDR1 MNHEY and CDR2 SMNVEV come from the germline V gene (reference sequence). CDR3 length: 13 amino acids. CDR3 loop: CASSPGGQETQYF. The CDR3 DNA is TGTGCCAGCAGTCCCGGGGGGCAAGAGACCCAGTACTTC.